A selection of T cell receptor beta chains follows, all from one sample in a study of blood T cell repertoires in COVID-19. Sequencing was performed with immunoSEQ multiplex PCR; in TCRdb, only in-frame clones are kept and a portion is missing. The sample includes roughly 340,000 clones, roughly 90% of them seen just once. Sequenced material: peripheral blood. The receptors stem from a woman in her twenties or thirties with COVID-19, enrolled during active disease. Each CDR3 is given with its conserved first and last residue. Each record gives: V gene, clone size, J gene, D gene, CDR3 DNA, CDR3 protein. The D gene is left open where the match is weak. Expanded clones get a size class; other rows say once, few or many, or leave the size out.

>TRBV6-5|few|TRBJ1-2|.
TGTGCCAGCAGTTACGACAGCCAGGATGGCTACACCTTC
CASSYDSQDGYTF
>TRBV12-3/TRBV12-4|.|TRBJ1-2|.
TGTGCCAGCAGTTTTTACGGCTATGGCTACACCTTC
CASSFYGYGYTF
>TRBV6-5|once|TRBJ2-2|.
TGTGCCAGCAGCCACAGGGACACCGGGGAGCTGTTTTTT
CASSHRDTGELFF
>TRBV10-2|once|TRBJ2-2|TRBD1
TGCGCCACCCTACGGGGACAGTGGGACACCGGGGAGCTGTTTTTT
CATLRGQWDTGELFF
>TRBV10-3|.|TRBJ2-1|TRBD2
TGTGCCATCAGTGACGGTGCGGGAGGGCCTGAGGAAAATGAGCAGTTCTTC
CAISDGAGGPEENEQFF
>TRBV11-2|.|TRBJ2-3|TRBD2
TGTGCCAGCAGCTCGAGCGGGGGCGGGAATACGCAGTATTTT
CASSSSGGGNTQYF
>TRBV5-4|.|TRBJ1-2|.
TGTGCCAGCACCGGGGGAGGGTGGGACTATGGCTACACCTTC
CASTGGGWDYGYTF
>TRBV7-2|.|TRBJ2-3|TRBD2
TGTGCCAGCAGCTTGGGACTAGCGACAGATACGCAGTATTTT
CASSLGLATDTQYF
>TRBV10-3|.|TRBJ2-2|.
TGTGCCATCAGCCTTTTTACAGGGCAGAACACCGGGGAGCTGTTTTTT
CAISLFTGQNTGELFF
>TRBV15|few|TRBJ2-5|TRBD1
TGTGCCACCAGCAAAGGTGGGGGACAGGGGGAAGAGACCCAGTACTTC
CATSKGGGQGEETQYF
>TRBV14|once|TRBJ2-5|.
TGTGCCAGCAGCCAAGACTCCCAAGAGACCCAGTACTTC
CASSQDSQETQYF
>TRBV5-6|.|TRBJ2-1|TRBD2
TGTGCCAGCAGATTCGGACTAGCGGGAGGGTGGGATGAGCAGTTCTTC
CASRFGLAGGWDEQFF
>TRBV4-3|.|TRBJ2-2|TRBD1
TGCGCCAGCAGCCAAGAGGTGACAGGGGAACGCACCGGGGAGCTGTTTTTT
CASSQEVTGERTGELFF
>TRBV11-3|.|TRBJ1-1|.
TGTGCCAGCACCCCAGGGCTCGGGCGTGCTTTCTTT
CASTPGLGRAFF
>TRBV11-2|.|TRBJ1-6|.
TGTGCCAGCAGCCGAGGGGGTCAGAATTCACCCCTCCACTTT
CASSRGGQNSPLHF
>TRBV28|.|TRBJ2-1|TRBD1
TGTGCCAGCACCCCGACAGGGGCCCTTCCCTACAATGAGCAGTTCTTC
CASTPTGALPYNEQFF
>TRBV7-2|.|TRBJ2-3|TRBD2
TGTGCCAGCAGCTCCCAGGGACTAGGAAGCACAGATACGCAGTATTTT
CASSSQGLGSTDTQYF
>TRBV19|once|TRBJ1-5|.
TGTGCCAGTAGTATAGGGGGCAGCCACAATCAGCCCCAGCATTTT
CASSIGGSHNQPQHF
>TRBV15|.|TRBJ1-5|.
TGTGCCACCAGCAGAGCCGGGAATCAGCCCCAGCATTTT
CATSRAGNQPQHF
>TRBV5-1|.|TRBJ2-5|TRBD1
TGCGCCAGCAGCTTGGGCGACGACAGGGCCCAGTACTTC
CASSLGDDRAQYF
>TRBV5-1|.|TRBJ2-7|.
TGCGCCAGCAGCAATCTTGCGGGGGCCAGCTACGAGCAGTACTTC
CASSNLAGASYEQYF
>TRBV19|.|TRBJ1-5|TRBD1
TGTGCCAGTAGCAGGGACAGGGGCAAGAATCAGCCCCAGCATTTT
CASSRDRGKNQPQHF
>TRBV7-9|.|TRBJ1-6|.
TGTGCCAGCAGCCATACAGGGATTAATTCACCCCTCCACTTT
CASSHTGINSPLHF
>TRBV10-3|.|TRBJ2-6|.
TGTGCCATCAGCCTCCGACAGGTATCCCCCGGGGCCAACGTCCTGACTTTC
CAISLRQVSPGANVLTF
>TRBV6-6|.|TRBJ2-5|TRBD2
TGTGCCAGCAGTTACTCGCTAGCGGGTCAAGAGACCCAGTACTTC
CASSYSLAGQETQYF
>TRBV2|.|TRBJ2-2|.
TGTGCCAGCAGTGATACTGTGGTCAACACCGGGGAGCTGTTTTTT
CASSDTVVNTGELFF
>TRBV10-3|.|TRBJ2-5|TRBD1
TGTGCCATCAGTGTAAGCGCAGGGGGACAAGAGACCCAGTACTTC
CAISVSAGGQETQYF
>TRBV2|.|TRBJ1-5|.
TGTGCCAGCAGCCCCGACAACCTCTCTAAGCCCCAGCATTTT
CASSPDNLSKPQHF
>TRBV7-9|.|TRBJ1-1|.
TGTGCCAGCAGCGTCAGTGACACTGAAGCTTTCTTT
CASSVSDTEAFF
>TRBV27|.|TRBJ2-4|TRBD1
TGTGCCAGCAGTCACTATCCCGGGACAGAAGACATTCAGTACTTC
CASSHYPGTEDIQYF
>TRBV19|.|TRBJ1-1|TRBD1
TGTGCCAGTAGTAACCGACAGGGATACACTGAAGCTTTCTTT
CASSNRQGYTEAFF
>TRBV11-2|.|TRBJ2-2|TRBD2
TGTGCCAGCAGCTCCTTAGCGGGCCTCGGGGAGCTGTTTTTT
CASSSLAGLGELFF
>TRBV19|.|TRBJ2-1|.
.
CASSIVASGAILRVF
>TRBV2|.|TRBJ1-2|.
TGTGCCAGCAGTGATGGCAGGGTTGGAGGCTACACCTTC
CASSDGRVGGYTF